This section outlines one T cell receptor (beta chain) sequence together with its context. Its binding antigen is unknown. No per-base quality is available; no much larger clone lies one base away. These data originate in a study of OX40 agonist ivuxolimab in advanced cancers. General notes on the study: Ivuxolimab was an agonistic, fully human IgG2 monoclonal antibody directed against OX40 (CD134), a costimulatory receptor. Patients were allowed to have had prior anti-PD-1, anti-PD-L1 or anti-CTLA-4 therapy, and around two fifths of the dose-escalation patients had been treated with checkpoint inhibitors. The paper describes the monotherapy dose-escalation part (N of about 54 patients) of the phase I trial of ivuxolimab. Of the roughly 51 patients in dose escalation, some 19 had hepatocellular carcinoma, some 15 had melanoma, 9 had renal cell carcinoma and 9 had head and neck cancer. Partial responses were achieved by three dose-escalation patients, of whom one had hepatocellular carcinoma and two had cutaneous melanoma. The point of sequencing TCRbeta in the periphery was to test whether ivuxolimab changed TCR sequence diversity and drove clonal T-cell expansion. Intravenous ivuxolimab was administered to patients every 2 weeks at six dose levels: 0.01, 0.1, 0.3, 1.5, 3 and 10 mg/kg. In the dose-escalation cohort, around four fifths of patients were male, and the mean age was roughly 56 years with a range of roughly 20 to 80. Results the study describes overall, beyond this receptor: Clonal expansion of both CD4+ and CD8+ blood T cells was observed from baseline to week 6 at doses 0.1 to 3.0 mg/kg. The antigen specificity of the peripheral T cells that underwent clonal expansion was not determined. After ivuxolimab, more expanded clones were found on average in CD8+ T cells than in CD4+ T cells. Low levels of normalized T-cell clonal expansion were also seen in some nonresponding patients. In the 0.1-3.0 mg/kg groups, partial responders were among the patients with the lowest normalized peripheral clonal expansion, particularly in CD8+ T cells.

The CDR3 goes from the cysteine to the phenylalanine over 15 residues. Just CDR3 DNA is preserved here, 45 bases in frame from base 1. The junction carries 15 bases between V and J, which are trimmed by 4 bases and 5 bases respectively. CDR1 is given as ENHRY and CDR2 as SYGVKD, both from the germline V gene. The trial excluded patients who had a history of autoimmune disease or who were on systemic immunosuppression. Peripheral blood for TCR sequencing was drawn from every dose cohort at baseline, at cycle 4 day 1 and at cycle 7 day 1. The samples were drawn from a first-in-human, open-label, multicenter phase I dose-escalation trial of ivuxolimab. Adults with locally advanced or metastatic melanoma, renal cell, hepatocellular, or head and neck squamous cell carcinoma were enrolled in the trial. CD4+ and CD8+ T cells were sorted separately from peripheral blood before TCR sequencing. Genomic DNA was isolated from the sorted cells so that the TCRbeta CDR3 region could be sequenced. The immunoSEQ Assay was used to sequence the TCRbeta CDR3 regions. TCRdb mirrors the immuneACCESS table, restricted to in-frame sequences. Some clones are absent from its copies; in checked studies, under half trace to an unresolved V gene, and the reason for the others is unknown. Counted in this sample were about 80,000 clones; 84% of them appeared once. The ten largest clones represent approximately 25% of the sample.

This TCR was sampled from an adult with an advanced solid tumor such as melanoma, head and neck, liver or kidney cancer. The V and J genes are TRBV10-3 and TRBJ1-5; no D gene can be assigned with confidence. Here the sequenced sample was CD4+ or CD8+ T cells sorted from blood, taken in a trial of the OX40 agonist ivuxolimab. Here the CDR3 is given as CAISASGPGDQPQHF. The nucleotide sequence is given as TGTGCCATCAGTGCCTCGGGCCCCGGGGATCAGCCCCAGCATTTT.